This T cell receptor beta chain was profiled in a study of T cell changes during pregnancy in multiple sclerosis. Looked up from germline, CDR1 is SNHLY and CDR2 is FYNNEI. The length of the CDR3 is 16 residues. J was trimmed by 0 bases and V by 4 bases; bases with no gene match: 2. This clone was found once. Assay used: immunoSEQ multiplex PCR; TCRdb lists only in-frame clones, some missing. The table lists around 62,000 clones, 93% of them singletons, with less than 5% in the top ten. The receptor's source is a female donor with multiple sclerosis, enrolled in a pregnancy study. The source material was CD8+ T cells from peripheral blood mononuclear cells, sampled in the second trimester of pregnancy. This chain links TRBV2 with TRBJ1-4, with 10 bases identical to TRBD1. CDR3 residues: CASSGQGAATNEKLFF. The CDR3 bases are TGTGCCAGCAGTGGACAGGGGGCTGCAACTAATGAAAAACTGTTTTTT.